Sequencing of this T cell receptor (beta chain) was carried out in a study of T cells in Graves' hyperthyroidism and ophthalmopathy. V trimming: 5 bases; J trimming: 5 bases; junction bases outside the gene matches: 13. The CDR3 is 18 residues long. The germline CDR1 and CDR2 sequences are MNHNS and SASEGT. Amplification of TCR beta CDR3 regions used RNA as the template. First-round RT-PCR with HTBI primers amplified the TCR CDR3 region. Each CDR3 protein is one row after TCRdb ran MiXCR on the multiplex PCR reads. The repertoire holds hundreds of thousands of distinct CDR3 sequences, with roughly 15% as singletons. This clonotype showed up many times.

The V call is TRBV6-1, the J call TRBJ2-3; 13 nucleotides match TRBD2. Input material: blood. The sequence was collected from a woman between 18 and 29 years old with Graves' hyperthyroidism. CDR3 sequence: CASSLFPPRTSGRDTQYF. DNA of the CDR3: TGTGCCAGCAGTTTATTTCCCCCCAGGACTAGCGGGAGAGATACGCAGTATTTT.